These 27 T cell receptor beta chains were sequenced from one sample in a study of tissue T cells after allogeneic stem cell transplantation. Produced via immunoSEQ multiplex PCR; TCRdb's table is partial and in-frame only. The sample consists of approximately 7,600 clones, approximately 49% of them appearing once. As for time point: mouse harvest day 7 after allogeneic transplant. Tail vein injection delivered 10^7 T-cell-depleted bone marrow cells and 10^6 splenic CD5+ T cells. Sequenced input: gut tissue. These receptor sequences come from a female BALB/c mouse given C57BL/6 T cells with graft-versus-host disease after an allogeneic hematopoietic cell transplant.

To note about this clone: Each gene name is a mouse one. The CDR3 extends 1 residue past the end of the read, so its final part is completed from the germline J gene. The J gene is TRBJ1-3, the V gene TRBV3, with 7 bases lining up with TRBD1. After removal of 6 bases from V and 0 bases from J, the junction contained 2 bases not matched to a gene. Germline V lookup: CDR1 SNHLY, CDR2 FYNGKV (reference sequence). There are 14 residues in the CDR3. The CDR3 here is CASRTGNSGNTLYF. The covered CDR3 bases are TGTGCCAGCAGGACAGGGAATTCTGGAAATACGCTCTAT.

This clone came up a few times. All gene names here are mouse names. The observed sequence ends 1 residue before the CDR3 terminus, with the missing tail filled in from the germline J gene. The chain has TRBV16 and TRBJ2-7; D unclear. The germline CDR1 and CDR2 sequences are SGHSA and FRNQAP. V lost 5 bases and J lost 0, with 8 bases in between. This CDR3 spans 13 amino acids. CDR3 DNA, as far as it was read: TGTGCAAGCAGCCTCCACAGCTCCTATGAACAGTAC. It specifies CASSLHSSYEQY. In full, the CDR3 is CASSLHSSYEQYF.

This clone was seen a few times. Gene names and germline match the mouse. The missing CDR3 end, 1 residue past where the read stops, is filled in from the germline J gene. The chain uses TRBV26 and TRBJ2-1, with D perhaps matching TRBD1 (6 bases). The CDR3 runs to 14 residues. Between the trimmed V and J ends, which lost 6 bases and 3 bases, there was a span of 12 bases. Germline assignment: CDR1 KGHPV and CDR2 FQNQEV (reference sequence). The CDR3 is CASRPGHSYAEQFF. CDR3 bases read: TGTGCCAGCAGACCGGGACATAGCTATGCTGAGCAGTTC.

This clone was picked up a small number of times. The gene symbols are mouse symbols. The read finishes 1 residue shy of the CDR3 end, and the germline J gene is used to complete it. The chain links TRBV1 to TRBJ2-2; 8 bases are shared with TRBD2. V trimming: 1 base; J trimming: 4 bases; junction bases outside the gene matches: 2. Germline V gene sequence: CDR1 NSQYPW, CDR2 LRSPGD (reference sequence). The CDR3 extends over 15 amino acids. Partial CDR3 DNA: TGCACCTGCAGTGCAGGCCTGGGGGGCACCGGGCAGCTCTAC. Protein sequence: CTCSAGLGGTGQLY. In full, the CDR3 reads CTCSAGLGGTGQLYF.

This clone is labeled medium-sized (0.01 to 0.1%). Gene names denote mouse genes. The sequenced part of the CDR3 DNA is TGTGCCAGCAGCCTAACAACAAACTCCGACTACACC. Amino acids: CASSLTTNSDYT. The entire CDR3 is CASSLTTNSDYTF. The chain has TRBV26 and TRBJ1-2; D is unresolved. The CDR3 end lies 1 residue beyond the end of the read and is filled in from the germline J gene. This CDR3 has 13 residues. Trimming left V 6 bases short and J 0 bases short, with 8 bases between. Germline CDR1 is KGHPV and CDR2 is FQNQEV (reference sequence). The variable domain in full, completed from reference TRBV26 and TRBJ1-2, reads NSKVIQTPRYLVKGQGQKAKMRCIPEKGHPVVFWYQQNKNNEFKFLINFQNQEVLQQIDMTEKRFSAECPSNSPCSLEIQSSEAGDSALYLCASSLTTNSDYTFGSGTRLLVI.

By sample fraction, this clone is medium-sized (0.01 to 0.1%). Gene names and germline refer to mouse. The CDR3 end falls 1 residue outside the read, so it is completed with the germline J gene. The gene calls are TRBV29 and TRBJ1-2, with a weak D call TRBD1 (5 bases). The CDR3 runs 11 residues. Germline loops: CDR1 MSHET, CDR2 SYDVDS. Trimming took off 8 bases at V and 2 bases at J, with 6 bases between the two ends. CDR3: CASRGNSDYTF. The covered CDR3 bases are TGTGCTAGCCGGGGGAACTCCGACTACACC.

This clone turned up a few times. Genes and germline come from the mouse. The read is 1 residue too short to cover the CDR3 end, so that end is filled in from the germline J gene. The chain uses TRBV26 and TRBJ2-7; no clear D. The CDR3 runs to 12 residues. Germline V gene data show CDR1 as KGHPV and CDR2 as FQNQEV (reference sequence). V lost 1 base and J lost 7, with 8 bases in between. The CDR3 here is CASSLWEMEQYF. The sequenced CDR3 bases are TGTGCCAGCAGTCTGTGGGAAATGGAACAGTAC.

This clone was seen once. Genes here carry mouse names. The CDR3 goes on 1 residue after the read ends, and that part is filled in from the germline J gene. This chain connects TRBV23 to TRBJ1-1; TRBD1, the table's D call, was not compared with the DNA. CDR1 and CDR2 from the germline V gene are KGHTA and FQNQQP. The CDR3 totals 13 residues. The covered CDR3 bases are TGCTCCAGCAGTCAATCGAGGACAGCAGAAGTCTTC. Protein: CSSSQSRTAEVF. The whole CDR3 sequence reads CSSSQSRTAEVFF.

Only a few counts were recorded for this clone. Genes and germline are mouse. The sequence runs out 1 residue before the end of the CDR3; the remainder is reconstructed from the germline J gene. The chain has TRBV26 and TRBJ1-4; TRBD1 might be the D (6 bases). Trimming stripped 7 bases from V and 3 bases from J, with 9 bases between. CDR1 KGHPV and CDR2 FQNQEV come from the germline V gene (reference sequence). The length of the CDR3 is 13 residues. CDR3 protein: CASTQGPNERLFF. The sequenced CDR3 bases are TGTGCCAGCACGCAGGGGCCCAACGAAAGATTATTT.

In the case of this clone: The genes and germline here are from mouse. With the read ending 1 residue before the CDR3 end, the germline J gene is used to fill in that end. This chain links TRBV13-1 with TRBJ1-2; possible D gene TRBD1, 6 bases. V was trimmed by 5 bases and J by 0 bases, leaving 8 bases between them. CDR3 length: 13 amino acids. In germline, CDR1 is NSHNY, CDR2 SYGAGN. The CDR3 is CASRDSANSDYTF. CDR3 bases read: TGTGCCAGCAGGGACAGTGCAAACTCCGACTACACC.

This clone is judged medium-sized (0.01 to 0.1%). Each gene name is a mouse one. The read gets to within 1 residue of the CDR3 end, and the germline J gene fills in the rest. The chain employs TRBV26 and TRBJ2-7, with D maybe TRBD1 (6 bases). Trimming left V 0 bases short and J 8 bases short, with 11 bases between. Per the germline V gene, CDR1 is KGHPV and CDR2 is FQNQEV (reference sequence). The length of the CDR3 is 13 residues. This CDR3 reads CASSLSSRGKQYF. The part of the CDR3 DNA that was read is TGTGCCAGCAGTCTGTCGTCAAGGGGGAAACAGTAC.

To note about this clone: Gene labels here are mouse ones. The CDR3 is cut off 1 residue early in the read; its end comes from the germline J gene. The chain joins TRBV23 to TRBJ2-7. Germline V gene data show CDR1 as KGHTA and CDR2 as FQNQQP. The CDR3 length is 15 residues. This CDR3 reads CSSSQSGEPTYEQYF. Partial CDR3 DNA: TGCTCCAGCAGTCAATCGGGGGAACCGACCTATGAACAGTAC.

Comment on this clone: Mouse names are used for the genes. The read falls 1 residue short of the CDR3 end, and the missing part is taken from the germline J gene. This chain joins TRBV26 and TRBJ1-1, with D perhaps matching TRBD1 (6 bases). This CDR3 has 13 amino acids. V lost 2 bases, J lost 5 bases, and 9 bases lay in between. Germline loops: CDR1 KGHPV, CDR2 FQNQEV (reference sequence). The CDR3 bases that were read are TGTGCCAGCAGTCTGCCTCAGGGGACAGAAGTCTTC. Translating it yields CASSLPQGTEVF. The complete CDR3 protein is CASSLPQGTEVFF.

To note about this clone: Mouse germline and gene names are used. The CDR3 end lies 1 residue beyond the end of the read and is filled in from the germline J gene. V and J are TRBV15 and TRBJ2-4, with TRBD1 identical over 10 bases. V lost 3 bases, J lost 7 bases, and 1 base stayed unmatched. In germline, CDR1 is SGHND, CDR2 FRSKSL. The CDR3 sequence is 13 residues long. The CDR3 here is CASSLTGGDTLYF. Partial CDR3 DNA: TGTGCCAGCAGTTTGACAGGGGGCGACACCTTGTAC.

Of note for this clone: Germline and genes here are mouse. The observed sequence ends 1 residue before the CDR3 terminus, with the missing tail filled in from the germline J gene. The chain employs TRBV1 and TRBJ1-2, with a possible D match to TRBD1 (5 bases). The length of the CDR3 is 14 residues. CDR1 and CDR2 (germline): NSQYPW, LRSPGD (reference sequence). V lost 0 bases to trimming and J lost 4 bases, with 9 bases between them. The CDR3 spells CTCSADMGGSDYTF. The CDR3 DNA, read in part, is TGCACCTGCAGTGCAGATATGGGGGGCTCCGACTACACC.

There are a few counts of this clone. Genes and germline are mouse. The read halts 1 residue ahead of the CDR3 end, with the missing end drawn from the germline J gene. This chain joins TRBV1 and TRBJ2-7, with 7 bases aligning to TRBD2. From germline, CDR1 is NSQYPW and CDR2 LRSPGD (reference sequence). CDR3 size: 15 residues. V lost 0 bases, J lost 4 bases, and 6 bases stayed unmatched. CDR3 amino acids: CTCSADRAGGYEQYF. The sequenced CDR3 bases are TGCACCTGCAGTGCAGATAGGGCTGGGGGTTATGAACAGTAC. The entire variable domain, with the rest obtained from reference TRBV1 and TRBJ2-7, is as follows: VTLLEQNPRWRLVPRGQAVNLRCILKNSQYPWMSWYQQDLQKQLQWLFTLRSPGDKEVKSLPGADYLATRVTDTELRLQVANMSQGRTLYCTCSADRAGGYEQYFGPGTRLTVL.

This clone has only one observation. The gene names given are mouse names. From the germline J gene comes the end of the CDR3, since the read stops 1 residue before it. The chain combines TRBV12-2 with TRBJ2-3; D is unresolved. V shed 0 bases and J shed 0 bases, with 9 bases lying between them. Germline-derived CDR1 and CDR2 are SGHLS and HYDKME. The CDR3 sequence is 15 residues long. CDR3 sequence reads: CASSLRPSSAETLYF. CDR3 bases read: TGTGCCAGCTCTCTCCGGCCATCTAGTGCAGAAACGCTGTAT.

This clone was found a few times. These gene names are mouse names. The read halts 1 residue ahead of the CDR3 end, with the missing end drawn from the germline J gene. The V gene is TRBV19, the J gene TRBJ2-7; 8 bases align to TRBD2. The J segment lost 7 bases and the V segment lost 1 base, leaving 4 bases of the junction unmatched. The CDR3 runs to 13 residues. CDR1 is FNHDT, CDR2 SITEND, per germline (reference sequence). The DNA read from the CDR3 is TGTGCCAGCAGTATAAGGGGGGGGCGGGAACAGTAC. This codes for CASSIRGGREQY. The full CDR3 protein is CASSIRGGREQYF.

There are a few counts of this clone. Mouse gene names and germline throughout. The observed sequence ends 1 residue before the CDR3 terminus, with the missing tail filled in from the germline J gene. This sequence joins TRBV5 and TRBJ2-1; 10 bases line up with TRBD2. Trimming at V came to 1 base and at J to 1 base, leaving 1 base not matched to a gene. CDR3 size: 16 residues. Germline V gives CDR1 LGHNA, CDR2 YNLKQL (reference sequence). The CDR3: CASSQVLGGNYAEQFF. The CDR3 DNA, read in part, is TGTGCCAGCAGCCAAGTACTGGGGGGGAACTATGCTGAGCAGTTC.

This clone was detected only once. Genes and germline come from the mouse. The chain's CDR3 is CASSLYSDYTF. The covered CDR3 bases are TGTGCCAGCAGCTTGTACTCCGACTACACC. The rearrangement uses TRBV3 and TRBJ1-2; D is undetermined. The read gets to within 1 residue of the CDR3 end, and the germline J gene fills in the rest. The germline CDR1 and CDR2 sequences are SNHLY and FYNGKV (reference sequence). The CDR3 has 11 residues. The V and J ends lost 3 bases and 3 bases respectively, with 2 bases between them.

The count of this clone is one. All gene names here are mouse names. The read ends 1 residue early relative to the CDR3; the germline J gene fills the gap. J is TRBJ2-5 and V is TRBV23; whether TRBD2, the table's D call, matches the DNA was not checked. The CDR3 has 15 amino acids. CDR1 and CDR2 from the germline V gene are KGHTA and FQNQQP. The CDR3 is CSSSQTDWGGDTQYF. Partial CDR3 DNA: TGCTCCAGCAGTCAAACGGACTGGGGGGGAGACACCCAGTAC.

In this sample, this clone turned up a few times. One base away lies a much larger clone, so this may be a sequencing read error. Gene names are the mouse ones. The CDR3 end is not reached by the read, which stops 1 residue before it; the germline J gene fills it in. V and J are TRBV26 and TRBJ1-1; TRBD1 agrees at 8 bases. The ends lost 6 bases at V and 3 bases at J; junction bases unmatched: 3. Germline V CDR1 and CDR2: KGHPV, FQNQEV (reference sequence). The CDR3 spans 13 residues. CDR3 amino acids: CASRQQGDTEVFF. The sequenced CDR3 bases are TGTGCCAGCAGGCAACAGGGGGACACAGAAGTCTTC.

A word on this clone: Gene names and germline refer to mouse. The CDR3 goes on 1 residue after the read ends, and that part is filled in from the germline J gene. The V and J genes are TRBV15 and TRBJ2-4, with no clear D. Germline V gene lookup returns CDR1 SGHND and CDR2 FRSKSL. The V end was cut by 7 bases, the J end by 1 base, with 9 bases between. The CDR3 extends over 13 amino acids. CDR3 DNA, as far as it was read: TGTGCCAGCACAGTCGGGGGTCAAAACACCTTGTAC. It translates to CASTVGGQNTLY. The complete CDR3 protein is CASTVGGQNTLYF.

Only a few counts were recorded for this clone. Any gene name here is a mouse gene name. Read coverage stops 1 residue before the CDR3 terminus; the germline J gene supplies the remainder. The J gene is TRBJ2-5, the V gene TRBV12-1, with 7 bases identical to TRBD2. Trimming removed 0 bases from V and 4 bases from J; junction bases left unmatched: 0. CDR1 and CDR2 (germline): SGHSN, HYEKVE. The CDR3 is 13 amino acids. The CDR3 bases that were read are TGTGCCAGCTCTCTCTGGGGGGAAGACACCCAGTAC. Its translation: CASSLWGEDTQY. The entire CDR3 protein reads CASSLWGEDTQYF.

Notes on this clone: Gene names refer to mouse genes. The DNA ends 1 residue before the CDR3 does, and the rest of the CDR3 is filled in from the germline J gene. The genes are TRBV12-2 and TRBJ2-3; D gene unclear. The CDR3 is 14 residues long. The germline V gene encodes CDR1 SGHLS and CDR2 HYDKME. The ends were cut back, 2 bases at V and 0 bases at J, with 8 bases in the middle. CDR3 sequence reads: CASSPPSSAETLYF. Incomplete CDR3 DNA: TGTGCCAGCTCTCCCCCTTCTAGTGCAGAAACGCTGTAT.

Concerning this clone itself: Gene names refer to mouse genes. The DNA ends 1 residue before the CDR3 does, and the rest of the CDR3 is filled in from the germline J gene. The chain carries TRBV12-1 and TRBJ1-4; D gene uncertain. The germline V and J ends were trimmed by 2 bases and 7 bases, with 13 bases remaining between them. Germline V gene sequence: CDR1 SGHSN, CDR2 HYEKVE. The CDR3 consists of 14 residues. The chain's CDR3 is CASSPRGSRERLFF. The DNA read from the CDR3 is TGTGCCAGCTCTCCCCGAGGCTCCCGCGAAAGATTATTT.

Points on this clone: Genes here carry mouse names. The read halts 1 residue ahead of the CDR3 end, with the missing end drawn from the germline J gene. The chain uses TRBV26 and TRBJ1-2; D is undetermined. Germline CDR1 is KGHPV and CDR2 is FQNQEV (reference sequence). Trimming removed 2 bases from V and 0 bases from J, with 4 bases in between. The CDR3 contains 13 residues. The CDR3 reads CASSLQANSDYTF. The CDR3 bases that were read are TGTGCCAGCAGTCTGCAAGCAAACTCCGACTACACC.